The 20 T cell receptor beta chains in this list originate from one sample, sequenced in a study of blood T cell repertoires in COVID-19. The assay was immunoSEQ multiplex PCR, and TCRdb's table has in-frame clones only and misses some. The table records approximately 110,000 clones, around 90% of them present only once. What was sequenced was peripheral blood. All receptors derive from a man over 45 with COVID-19, enrolled during active disease.

Only one count was recorded for this clone. The chain carries TRBV28 and TRBJ2-1; 10 bases match TRBD2. Germline V gene lookup returns CDR1 MDHEN and CDR2 SYDVKM. This CDR3 has 16 amino acids. With V trimmed by 5 bases and J by 0 bases, 4 bases remained unmatched. CDR3 in DNA: TGTGCCAGCAGTAGCGGGAGGGAGGGCTCCTACAATGAGCAGTTCTTC. Protein product: CASSSGREGSYNEQFF.

The V gene is TRBV30, the J gene TRBJ1-5, with a weak D call TRBD1 (5 bases). CDR1 and CDR2 (germline): GTSNPN, SVGIG (reference sequence). The CDR3 length is 15 residues. Trimming removed 2 bases from V and 1 base from J, with 12 bases in between. The CDR3 DNA follows: TGTGCCTGGAGTCTGGGGGGAAGGAGCAATCAGCCCCAGCATTTT. Residues: CAWSLGGRSNQPQHF.

The chain links TRBV6-1 to TRBJ2-1; 7 bases agree with TRBD2. Germline loops: CDR1 MNHNS, CDR2 SASEGT. The trim removed 3 bases at V and 4 bases at J, leaving 12 bases unmatched. This CDR3 spans 17 amino acids. DNA for the CDR3: TGTGCCAGCAGTGACAATCCTCCTGCGGGAGTTTACAATGAGCAGTTCTTC. Translated: CASSDNPPAGVYNEQFF.

V is TRBV29-1 and J is TRBJ2-5; D remains unclear. This CDR3 is 11 amino acids long. Per the germline V gene, CDR1 is SQVTM and CDR2 is ANQGSEA. Trimming stripped 6 bases from V and 0 bases from J, with 5 bases between. CDR3 loop: CSVAHQETQYF. CDR3 coding DNA: TGCAGCGTGGCCCACCAAGAGACCCAGTACTTC. The complete variable domain, with remaining parts taken from reference TRBV29-1 and TRBJ2-5, reads SAVISQKPSRDICQRGTSLTIQCQVDSQVTMMFWYRQQPGQSLTLIATANQGSEATYESGFVIDKFPISRPNLTFSTLTVSNMSPEDSSIYLCSVAHQETQYFGPGTRLLVL.

V is TRBV5-1 and J is TRBJ1-2; D might be TRBD1 (6 bases). Germline V gives CDR1 SGHRS, CDR2 YFSETQ. Trimming removed 0 bases at V and 2 bases at J, with 14 bases between. The CDR3 runs to 16 residues. The DNA for the CDR3 is TGCGCCAGCAGCTTGGTGTACAGGGACCCGAACTATGGCTACACCTTC. Protein sequence: CASSLVYRDPNYGYTF.

This CDR3 is CATLQGAREKLFF. The CDR3 nucleotides read TGTGCCACCCTACAGGGGGCGCGTGAAAAACTGTTTTTT. V is TRBV2 and J is TRBJ1-4; 9 bases agree with TRBD1. Germline V lookup: CDR1 SNHLY, CDR2 FYNNEI. The V gene end was trimmed by 10 bases and the J gene end by 7 bases; junction bases not matched to a gene: 7. This CDR3 spans 13 amino acids.

The gene calls are TRBV21-1 and TRBJ1-5; TRBD1 reflects the table's D call only, with no check against the DNA. TRBV21-1 is termed a pseudogene. The CDR3 is 17 residues long. The CDR3 region has the DNA TGTGCCAGCAGCAAATCAGGAAAACACAAAGAGAATCAGCCCCAGCATTTT. Its protein product is CASSKSGKHKENQPQHF.

This chain connects TRBV5-1 to TRBJ2-1; no clear D. Trimming removed 4 bases from V and 0 bases from J, with 11 bases in between. Germline lookup yields CDR1 SGHRS and CDR2 YFSETQ. The CDR3 is 15 residues long. For the CDR3, the DNA is TGCGCCAGCAGCGCCGCGCTAGGCTCCTACAATGAGCAGTTCTTC. It translates to CASSAALGSYNEQFF. The complete variable domain, with remaining parts taken from reference TRBV5-1 and TRBJ2-1, reads KAGVTQTPRYLIKTRGQQVTLSCSPISGHRSVSWYQQTPGQGLQFLFEYFSETQRNKGNFPGRFSGRQFSNSRSEMNVSTLELGDSALYLCASSAALGSYNEQFFGPGTRLTVL.

The chain has TRBV13 and TRBJ2-5; 9 bases line up with TRBD2. J lost 2 bases, V lost 0 bases, and 7 bases had no gene match. Germline V CDR1 and CDR2: PRHDT, FYEKMQ (reference sequence). The CDR3 is 17 amino acids. CDR3 coding DNA: TGTGCCAGCAGCTTAGGCCCGGCGGGAGGGCCTCAAGAGACCCAGTACTTC. Its translation is CASSLGPAGGPQETQYF.

The CDR3 DNA follows: TGTGCCAGCAGCTTAAGAGGTCGCGGGGTCCAAGAGACCCAGTACTTC. Protein product: CASSLRGRGVQETQYF. The chain couples TRBV7-3 to TRBJ2-5; possible D gene TRBD2, 6 bases. Germline CDR1 and CDR2: SGHTA and FQGTGA. The V and J ends lost 1 base and 1 base respectively, with 13 bases between them. The CDR3 sequence is 16 residues long.

J is TRBJ2-1 and V is TRBV7-9; 7 bases agree with TRBD2. The CDR3 covers 15 residues. Per the germline V gene, CDR1 is SEHNR and CDR2 is FQNEAQ (reference sequence). V dropped 5 bases and J dropped 2; count of bases not matched to a gene: 6. CDR3: CASSPGRFTYNEQFF. The CDR3 DNA follows: TGTGCCAGCAGCCCCGGGAGGTTCACCTACAATGAGCAGTTCTTC.

The chain carries TRBV19 and TRBJ2-6; the match to TRBD1 covers 7 bases. Germline trimming cut 6 bases from V and 0 bases from J; bases unmatched to any gene: 11. Germline values: CDR1 LNHDA, CDR2 SQIVND (reference sequence). The CDR3 spans 18 residues. CDR3 protein: CASRRSGQRNSGANVLTF. Here the CDR3 DNA reads TGTGCCAGTAGGAGATCGGGACAGAGAAACTCTGGGGCCAACGTCCTGACTTTC. Filled out from reference TRBV19 and TRBJ2-6, the complete variable domain reads DGGITQSPKYLFRKEGQNVTLSCEQNLNHDAMYWYRQDPGQGLRLIYYSQIVNDFQKGDIAEGYSVSREKKESFPLTVTSAQKNPTAFYLCASRRSGQRNSGANVLTFGAGSRLTVL.

This clone was detected once. This chain joins TRBV6-1 and TRBJ1-5, with D perhaps TRBD1 (6 bases). The CDR3 length is 16 residues. Germline CDR1 is MNHNS and CDR2 is SASEGT. V shed 1 base and J shed 4 bases, with 14 bases lying between them. CDR3 protein: CASSEERGRANQPQHF. As DNA, the CDR3 is TGTGCCAGCAGTGAAGAGCGGGGGCGGGCGAATCAGCCCCAGCATTTT.

The chain joins TRBV9 to TRBJ2-1, with a tentative D call TRBD1 (5 bases). CDR1 and CDR2 from the germline V gene are SGDLS and YYNGEE. Trimming shortened V by 5 bases and J by 4 bases, and 13 bases separated the two germline ends. This CDR3 is built from 14 residues. This chain's CDR3 is CASSISQGYNEQFF. The CDR3, as DNA: TGTGCCAGCAGTATTTCCCAGGGATACAATGAGCAGTTCTTC.

The chain combines TRBV6-5 with TRBJ1-5; TRBD1 matches 7 bases. Germline V gene data show CDR1 as MNHEY and CDR2 as SVGAGI. V was pared by 6 bases and J by 0 bases, with 5 bases of the junction left unmatched. This CDR3 region has 15 residues. The CDR3 nucleotides are TGTGCCAGCAGCTTCGGGACAGATAGCAATCAGCCCCAGCATTTT. Amino acid sequence: CASSFGTDSNQPQHF.

This chain uses TRBV29-1 with TRBJ2-3; D remains ambiguous. Trimming pared 0 bases from V and 0 bases from J, leaving 7 bases between. The CDR3 runs to 14 residues. Germline V gene lookup returns CDR1 SQVTM and CDR2 ANQGSEA. The CDR3 spells CSVEDLASTDTQYF. The CDR3 DNA is TGCAGCGTTGAAGATCTGGCTAGCACAGATACGCAGTATTTT.

This rearrangement joins TRBV28 to TRBJ1-2; D gene uncertain. Germline V gene sequence: CDR1 MDHEN, CDR2 SYDVKM. This CDR3 has 12 residues. Trimming left V 10 bases short and J 3 bases short, with 12 bases between. For the CDR3, the DNA is TGTGCCACCCTCCCCTTAGACTATGGCTACACCTTC. It encodes CATLPLDYGYTF.

This chain connects TRBV9 to TRBJ2-2; D possibly corresponds to TRBD1 (6 bases). Trimming stripped 0 bases from V and 0 bases from J, with 6 bases between. The CDR3 runs to 15 residues. Germline assignment: CDR1 SGDLS and CDR2 YYNGEE. In DNA form, the CDR3 reads TGTGCCAGCAGCGTAGGACAGGCGAACACCGGGGAGCTGTTTTTT. This sequence encodes CASSVGQANTGELFF.

This clone turned up a few times. The V call is TRBV6-6, the J call TRBJ2-3, with TRBD2 matching over 7 bases. Losses at the gene ends were 7 bases for V and 0 bases for J; bases not matched to a gene: 7. Germline values: CDR1 MNHNY, CDR2 SVGAGI (reference sequence). The CDR3 sequence is 15 residues long. CDR3 bases: TGTGCCAGCAACCCACTAGCGATGAGCACAGATACGCAGTATTTT. It translates to CASNPLAMSTDTQYF.

The chain recombines TRBV10-1 with TRBJ2-2; D not resolved. V dropped 3 bases and J dropped 5 bases, with 10 bases sitting between them. The CDR3 sequence is 14 residues long. Germline V gene lookup returns CDR1 WNHNN and CDR2 SYGVQD (reference sequence). The CDR3 nucleotides read TGCGCCAGCAGTGAAAACGGAGCAACCGGGGAGCTGTTTTTT. Protein product: CASSENGATGELFF.